A selection of T cell receptor beta chains follows, all from one sample in a study of shared clonotypes between healthy human individuals. Here immunoSEQ multiplex PCR was the method, and the copy in TCRdb shows in-frame clones only, minus some. The sample holds about 520,000 clones; more than 95% are singletons and the top ten take under 0.065%. The sequenced sample was naive CD4+ T cells sorted from blood. These receptors came from a woman in her twenties or thirties in good health. The CDR3 runs from the conserved cysteine through the conserved F or W. The D gene is left open where the match is weak. Size tells how often a clone was seen (once, few, many) or the class of an expanded clone, and some rows leave it out.

abundance: NA
v_gene: TRBV10-3
d_gene: NA
j_gene: TRBJ2-7
CDR3nt: TGTGCCATCAGTGAGTCGAAGGGGCTATCCTCCTACGAGCAGTACTTC
CDR3aa: CAISESKGLSSYEQYF

abundance: NA
v_gene: TRBV28
d_gene: NA
j_gene: TRBJ2-7
CDR3nt: TGTGCCAGTACAACAGGGGGACTAACCTACGAGCAGTACTTC
CDR3aa: CASTTGGLTYEQYF

abundance: NA
v_gene: TRBV11-2
d_gene: NA
j_gene: TRBJ1-2
CDR3nt: TGTGCCAGCAGGGCACCGGGACGCAACTATGGCTACACCTTC
CDR3aa: CASRAPGRNYGYTF

abundance: NA
v_gene: TRBV28
d_gene: NA
j_gene: TRBJ2-5
CDR3nt: TGTGCCATCTCTCCGGCAGGGTCCTCCGAGACCCAGTACTTC
CDR3aa: CAISPAGSSETQYF

abundance: NA
v_gene: TRBV6-5
d_gene: TRBD1
j_gene: TRBJ1-1
CDR3nt: TGTGCCAGCGATAATGACAGGGGGCCAGGCACTGAAGCTTTCTTT
CDR3aa: CASDNDRGPGTEAFF

abundance: NA
v_gene: TRBV4-1
d_gene: NA
j_gene: TRBJ1-5
CDR3nt: TGCGCCAGCAGCCAAGATGTTCCCGTACCAGGGAGCAATCAGCCCCAGCATTTT
CDR3aa: CASSQDVPVPGSNQPQHF

abundance: NA
v_gene: TRBV5-6
d_gene: TRBD2
j_gene: TRBJ2-1
CDR3nt: TGTGCCAGCAGCCCGGGGTCGCGGGAGGAGTTCTTC
CDR3aa: CASSPGSREEFF

abundance: NA
v_gene: TRBV7-2
d_gene: TRBD2
j_gene: TRBJ2-1
CDR3nt: TGTGCCAGCAGCAAGACTAGCGGGAGCAAGAATGAGCAGTTCTTC
CDR3aa: CASSKTSGSKNEQFF

abundance: NA
v_gene: TRBV28
d_gene: TRBD2
j_gene: TRBJ2-1
CDR3nt: TGTGCCAGCAGTTTATGGTGGTGGCGGGGGGAGACCAATGAGCAGTTCTTC
CDR3aa: CASSLWWWRGETNEQFF

abundance: NA
v_gene: TRBV6-5
d_gene: NA
j_gene: TRBJ2-7
CDR3nt: TGTGCCAGCAGTTACTCCGGACTCCTAAACTCCTACGAGCAGTACTTC
CDR3aa: CASSYSGLLNSYEQYF

abundance: NA
v_gene: TRBV7-9
d_gene: NA
j_gene: TRBJ1-2
CDR3nt: TGTGCCAGCAGCGGTCGTCGGCCATACCGCGTCTATGGCTACACCTTC
CDR3aa: CASSGRRPYRVYGYTF

abundance: NA
v_gene: TRBV9
d_gene: NA
j_gene: TRBJ2-7
CDR3nt: TGTGCCAGCAGCGCGGACATTCCTTCCTACGAGCAGTACTTC
CDR3aa: CASSADIPSYEQYF

abundance: few
v_gene: TRBV28
d_gene: TRBD1
j_gene: TRBJ1-4
CDR3nt: TGTGCCAGCAGTCCGGGACAGACTAATGAAAAACTGTTTTTT
CDR3aa: CASSPGQTNEKLFF

abundance: NA
v_gene: TRBV29-1
d_gene: NA
j_gene: TRBJ2-2
CDR3nt: TGCAGCGCCAAATGGGGCACCGGGGAGCTGTTTTTT
CDR3aa: CSAKWGTGELFF

abundance: NA
v_gene: TRBV28
d_gene: NA
j_gene: TRBJ2-6
CDR3nt: TGTGCCTGCGGACGCCCCGGGGGGGCCAACGTCCTGACTTTC
CDR3aa: CACGRPGGANVLTF

abundance: NA
v_gene: TRBV11-1
d_gene: NA
j_gene: TRBJ2-3
CDR3nt: TGTGCCAGCAGCAACCTGGGGGCGGGCAGCTCTTTGGATACGCAGTATTTT
CDR3aa: CASSNLGAGSSLDTQYF

abundance: once
v_gene: TRBV18
d_gene: NA
j_gene: TRBJ2-7
CDR3nt: TGTGCCAGCTCACCCGGACGGACCTCCTACGAGCAGTACTTC
CDR3aa: CASSPGRTSYEQYF

abundance: NA
v_gene: TRBV6-5
d_gene: NA
j_gene: TRBJ1-1
CDR3nt: TGTGCCAGCAAGAGCAGATACACTGAAGCTTTCTTT
CDR3aa: CASKSRYTEAFF

abundance: NA
v_gene: TRBV5-5
d_gene: NA
j_gene: TRBJ1-5
CDR3nt: TGTGCCAGCAGCCGGGACACCGATCAGCCCCAGCATTTT
CDR3aa: CASSRDTDQPQHF

abundance: few
v_gene: TRBV7-2
d_gene: NA
j_gene: TRBJ1-1
CDR3nt: TGTGCCAGCAGCTTAAACTACAACACTGAAGCTTTCTTT
CDR3aa: CASSLNYNTEAFF

abundance: NA
v_gene: TRBV5-1
d_gene: TRBD1
j_gene: TRBJ1-1
CDR3nt: TGCGCCAGCAGCTTCGGACAGGGTGAGGCTGAAGCTTTCTTT
CDR3aa: CASSFGQGEAEAFF

abundance: once
v_gene: TRBV19
d_gene: TRBD1
j_gene: TRBJ2-6
CDR3nt: TGTGCCAGTATCGACAGGGCTGGGGCCAACGTCCTGACTTTC
CDR3aa: CASIDRAGANVLTF

abundance: NA
v_gene: TRBV4-2
d_gene: TRBD1
j_gene: TRBJ1-1
CDR3nt: TGTGCCAGCAGCCTACAGGGGACTGAAGCTTTCTTT
CDR3aa: CASSLQGTEAFF

abundance: NA
v_gene: TRBV5-1
d_gene: TRBD2
j_gene: TRBJ2-2
CDR3nt: TGCGCCAGCAGCAACGGACTAGCGGGAACGGGGGAGCTGTTTTTT
CDR3aa: CASSNGLAGTGELFF

abundance: once
v_gene: TRBV28
d_gene: TRBD2
j_gene: TRBJ2-7
CDR3nt: TGTGCCAGCAGTTACGGGACTAGCTACGAGCAGTACTTC
CDR3aa: CASSYGTSYEQYF

abundance: NA
v_gene: TRBV4-1
d_gene: TRBD2
j_gene: TRBJ2-1
CDR3nt: TGCGCCAGCAGCCATAGCGGCGGGAGGATCTACAATGAGCAGTTCTTC
CDR3aa: CASSHSGGRIYNEQFF

abundance: NA
v_gene: TRBV30
d_gene: NA
j_gene: TRBJ2-3
CDR3nt: TGTGCCTGGAGTGTAGCAGGGGCCCAGCGGAGCCCCACAGATACGCAGTATTTT
CDR3aa: CAWSVAGAQRSPTDTQYF

abundance: NA
v_gene: TRBV5-1
d_gene: NA
j_gene: TRBJ2-1
CDR3nt: TGCGCCAGCAGCTACGCTAGCTCCTACAATGAGCAGTTCTTC
CDR3aa: CASSYASSYNEQFF

abundance: NA
v_gene: TRBV7-9
d_gene: TRBD2
j_gene: TRBJ2-1
CDR3nt: TGTGCCAGCACCCCCCGGGAGGGAGGCCTTTACAATGAGCAGTTCTTC
CDR3aa: CASTPREGGLYNEQFF

abundance: NA
v_gene: TRBV7-9
d_gene: TRBD2
j_gene: TRBJ2-1
CDR3nt: TGTGCCAGCAGCTTAGACGGGAGGGCCCCGTTCTTC
CDR3aa: CASSLDGRAPFF

abundance: NA
v_gene: TRBV7-7
d_gene: NA
j_gene: TRBJ2-2
CDR3nt: TGTGCCAGCAGCTTAGGGGGAACCGGGGAGCTGTTTTTT
CDR3aa: CASSLGGTGELFF

abundance: NA
v_gene: TRBV4-1
d_gene: NA
j_gene: TRBJ1-2
CDR3nt: TGCGCCAGCAGCCAAGATGAGGGGATAGGGGGCTACACCTTC
CDR3aa: CASSQDEGIGGYTF

abundance: NA
v_gene: TRBV4-1
d_gene: NA
j_gene: TRBJ1-3
CDR3nt: TGCGCCAGCAGCCACCCCGGGACATCTGGAAACACCATATATTTT
CDR3aa: CASSHPGTSGNTIYF

abundance: NA
v_gene: TRBV28
d_gene: TRBD1
j_gene: TRBJ1-2
CDR3nt: TGTGCCAGCAGCACGGGCCCGGGGCAGGGGGGAAGCTATGGCTACACCTTC
CDR3aa: CASSTGPGQGGSYGYTF

abundance: NA
v_gene: TRBV27
d_gene: NA
j_gene: TRBJ2-7
CDR3nt: TGTGCCAGCAGTTTTGGAGACGGAACCTACGAGCAGTACTTC
CDR3aa: CASSFGDGTYEQYF

abundance: NA
v_gene: TRBV6-5
d_gene: TRBD1
j_gene: TRBJ1-2
CDR3nt: TGTGCCAGCAGTGACCGACAGGGCCGCTATGGCTACACCTTC
CDR3aa: CASSDRQGRYGYTF

abundance: NA
v_gene: TRBV5-4
d_gene: NA
j_gene: TRBJ2-3
CDR3nt: TGTGCCAGCAGCCCTGAGTACAAGGCAGATACGCAGTATTTT
CDR3aa: CASSPEYKADTQYF